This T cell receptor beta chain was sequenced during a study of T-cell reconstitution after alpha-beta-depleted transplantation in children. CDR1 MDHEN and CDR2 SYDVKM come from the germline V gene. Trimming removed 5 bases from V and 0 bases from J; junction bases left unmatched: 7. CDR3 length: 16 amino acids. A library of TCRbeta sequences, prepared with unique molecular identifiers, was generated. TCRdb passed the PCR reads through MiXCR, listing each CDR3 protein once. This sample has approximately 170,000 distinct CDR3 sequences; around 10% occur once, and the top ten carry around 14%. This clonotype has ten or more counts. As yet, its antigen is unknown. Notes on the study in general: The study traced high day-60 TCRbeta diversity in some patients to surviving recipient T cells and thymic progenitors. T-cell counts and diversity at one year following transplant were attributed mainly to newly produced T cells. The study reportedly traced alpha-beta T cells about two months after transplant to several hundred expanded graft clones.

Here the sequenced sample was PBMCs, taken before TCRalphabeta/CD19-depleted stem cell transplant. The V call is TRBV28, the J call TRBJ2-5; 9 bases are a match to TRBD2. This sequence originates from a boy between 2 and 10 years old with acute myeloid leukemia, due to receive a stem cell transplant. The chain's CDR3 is CASSPGLATYQETQYF. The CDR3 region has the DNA TGTGCCAGCAGTCCCGGACTAGCGACCTACCAAGAGACCCAGTACTTC.